This T cell receptor (beta chain) is from a study of blood T cells in healthy people across ages. Healthy Caucasian individuals from Russia aged roughly 6 to 95 served as donors. A second PCR, run for roughly 6 to 11 cycles, used a sample-barcoded 5' primer plus a J-beta primer mix. Per sample, CDR3-containing paired-end reads numbered at least 2.5 million. TCRdb reprocessed the 5' RACE reads with MiXCR, giving one entry per CDR3 protein. The sample has about 840,000 distinct CDR3 sequences, 29% seen once. This CDR3 is 18 amino acids long. From germline, CDR1 is SGHDT and CDR2 YYEEEE. Trimming at V came to 4 bases and at J to 2 bases, leaving 12 bases not matched to a gene. These same data were also listed under a study on T cells of mothers and their children.

This clonotype was sampled from a woman in her forties in good health. Sample: blood. The V gene is TRBV5-6, the J gene TRBJ2-2; 9 bases line up with TRBD1. The DNA for the CDR3 is TGTGCCAGCAGCCCGGAGCCGGGACAGGGAGAAAACACCGGGGAGCTGTTTTTT. Protein: CASSPEPGQGENTGELFF.